Reported below is one TCR beta chain. This CDR3 contains 13 residues. Trimming stripped 3 bases from V and 4 bases from J, with 7 bases between. Germline CDR1 is LNHDA and CDR2 is SQIVND (reference sequence). Then a second PCR, running about 6 to 11 cycles, was carried out with a sample-barcoded 5' primer and a J-beta primer mix. TCRdb reanalysed the 5' RACE reads using MiXCR and keeps one entry per CDR3 protein. The sample carries some 640,000 distinct CDR3 sequences, about 28% recorded once. This entry belongs to a study of blood T cells in healthy people across ages. Total RNA, at least 6 micrograms per sample, was extracted from PBMCs.

Material: blood. The sequence came from a woman aged 80 or over in good health. V and J are TRBV19 and TRBJ1-5; D gene uncertain. In nucleotides, the CDR3 is TGTGCCAGTAGTATCATCCATAATCAGCCCCAGCATTTT. Protein sequence: CASSIIHNQPQHF.